This TCR beta chain was profiled in a study of OX40 agonist ivuxolimab in advanced cancers. About the research overall: Participants could have had prior anti-PD-1, anti-PD-L1 or anti-CTLA-4 therapy, and about 37% had some. Study observations and caveats: People who partly responded at 0.1-3.0 mg/kg had some of the least clonal expansion seen. The average count of expanded clones was higher among CD8+ T cells than among CD4+.

Measured with immunoSEQ multiplex PCR; TCRdb has only the in-frame clones, and not every one. The table lists approximately 130,000 clones, 93% of them singletons. About this clone: As yet, its antigen is unknown.

The CDR3 contains 13 residues. The J segment lost 2 bases and the V segment lost 6 bases, leaving 2 bases of the junction unmatched. Germline V gives CDR1 SGHTA, CDR2 FQGNSA. The sample was CD4+ or CD8+ T cells sorted from blood, taken in a trial of the OX40 agonist ivuxolimab. This chain links TRBV7-2 with TRBJ2-7; 9 nucleotides align to TRBD1. The TCR originated in an adult with an advanced solid tumor such as melanoma, head and neck, liver or kidney cancer. CDR3 DNA: TGTGCCAGCAGGGGACAGGGCACCTACGAGCAGTACTTC. It is translated as CASRGQGTYEQYF.